The 13 T cell receptor beta chains given below trace back to one sample, sequenced in a study of graft-versus-host responses after intestinal transplantation. Clones were read by immunoSEQ multiplex PCR, and TCRdb kept only the in-frame ones, dropping some. The data hold 80,000 to 100,000 clones, with around nine tenths observed a single time. Their cognate antigens are unknown. Material: unstimulated CD4+ T cells sorted from spleen or lymph node cells, obtained before intestinal transplant. These TCRs come from a human donor who received an intestinal transplant.

This clone has just a few counts. CDR3 sequence (DNA): TGTGCCAGCAGCGAGCCGGGACAGATTCGGTACGAGCAGTACTTC. Its protein is CASSEPGQIRYEQYF. The gene calls are TRBV6-1 and TRBJ2-7; 7 bases align to TRBD1. Germline V CDR1 and CDR2: MNHNS, SASEGT. CDR3 length equals 15 residues. V lost 6 bases, J lost 4 bases, and 12 bases stayed unmatched.

The chain has TRBV2 and TRBJ1-2; tentative D call: TRBD1 (5 bases). Germline values: CDR1 SNHLY, CDR2 FYNNEI. The V end lost 7 bases, the J end lost 6 bases, and 12 bases lay between the germline ends. The CDR3 loop spans 12 amino acids. CDR3: CASTKGHDGYTF. The CDR3, as DNA: TGTGCCAGCACTAAGGGGCATGATGGCTACACCTTC. Supplemented by reference TRBV2 and TRBJ1-2, the full variable domain reads EPEVTQTPSHQVTQMGQEVILRCVPISNHLYFYWYRQILGQKVEFLVSFYNNEISEKSEIFDDQFSVERPDGSNFTLKIRSTKLEDSAMYFCASTKGHDGYTFGSGTRLTVV.

The rearrangement joins TRBV5-6 to TRBJ1-2; D possibly corresponds to TRBD1 (6 bases). The CDR3 sequence is 16 residues long. The V gene's germline CDR1 is SGHDT and CDR2 YYEEEE. With 0 bases removed from V and 6 bases from J, the gap between germline ends came to 18 bases. For the CDR3, the DNA is TGTGCCAGCAGCTTGGTAGATCAGGGGCTAGGAGATGGCTACACCTTC. This encodes CASSLVDQGLGDGYTF.

This chain links TRBV30 with TRBJ1-2, with no clear D. The CDR3 is 12 residues long. Germline values: CDR1 GTSNPN, CDR2 SVGIG (reference sequence). Trimming took off 1 base at V and 7 bases at J, with 10 bases between the two ends. CDR3 sequence: CAWSDIRGGYTF. CDR3 bases: TGTGCCTGGAGTGACATCAGAGGTGGCTACACCTTC.

About this clone itself: The sample holds other DNA sequences that translate to the same CDR3. The chain carries TRBV5-1 and TRBJ1-2, with TRBD1 matching 8 bases. J lost 6 bases, V lost 3 bases, and 4 bases had no gene match. Germline CDR1 and CDR2: SGHRS and YFSETQ. The CDR3 length is 13 residues. The CDR3 nucleotides are TGCGCCAGCAGCTCAGGACAGGGTGATGGCTACACCTTC. This sequence encodes CASSSGQGDGYTF.

V usage is TRBV7-8 and J usage is TRBJ2-3, with 9 bases lining up with TRBD1. Looked up from germline, CDR1 is SGHVS and CDR2 is FQNEAQ. This CDR3 spans 17 amino acids. The J segment lost 4 bases and the V segment lost 1 base, leaving 9 bases of the junction unmatched. The CDR3 nucleotides are TGTGCCAGCAGCTTAGTTCTATGGACAGGGGTACCAGATACGCAGTATTTT. Amino acid sequence: CASSLVLWTGVPDTQYF. The full variable domain, in which reference TRBV7-8 and TRBJ2-3 provide the parts outside the CDR3, is GAGVSQSPRYKVAKRGQDVALRCDPISGHVSLFWYQQALGQGPEFLTYFQNEAQLDKSGLPSDRFFAERPEGSVSTLKIQRTQQEDSAVYLCASSLVLWTGVPDTQYFGPGTRLTVL.

J is TRBJ1-3 and V is TRBV7-7, with TRBD1 matching over 10 bases. Per germline, CDR1 SSHAT and CDR2 FNYEAQ (reference sequence). Trimming removed 3 bases from V and 8 bases from J; junction bases left unmatched: 1. The CDR3 totals 13 residues. The CDR3 DNA reads TGTGCCAGCAGCTTTGGGACAGGGGACACCATATATTTT. It is translated as CASSFGTGDTIYF.

The chain has TRBV5-5 and TRBJ2-1, with D possibly matching TRBD1 (7 bases). From germline, CDR1 is SGHKS and CDR2 YYEKEE (reference sequence). The V gene lost 3 bases and the J gene lost 7 bases, with 20 bases spanning the gap. There are 16 residues in the CDR3. Here the CDR3 DNA reads TGTGCCAGCAGCTCGAACAAGGCAGGGGGAGGAAATGAGCAGTTCTTC. Protein sequence: CASSSNKAGGGNEQFF.

The rearrangement uses TRBV7-9 and TRBJ1-6; 8 bases align to TRBD1. The CDR3 is 14 residues long. The V and J ends lost 5 bases and 9 bases, in that order; junction bases with no gene match: 6. From germline, CDR1 is SEHNR and CDR2 FQNEAQ (reference sequence). CDR3 nucleotide sequence: TGTGCCAGCAGCGCGGACAGGGCTAGTTCACCCCTCCACTTT. It yields the protein CASSADRASSPLHF.

With respect to this clone: Other DNA variants within this sample encode the same CDR3. The V call is TRBV29-1, the J call TRBJ2-2; D is perhaps TRBD2 (5 bases). The length of the CDR3 is 13 residues. Between the trimmed V and J ends, which lost 3 bases and 1 base, there was a span of 6 bases. Germline V gene sequence: CDR1 SQVTM, CDR2 ANQGSEA. CDR3 in DNA: TGCAGCGTTGATCGGGGGAACACCGGGGAGCTGTTTTTT. It codes for CSVDRGNTGELFF.

The chain has TRBV6-4 and TRBJ2-5, with 7 bases matching TRBD2. Per germline, CDR1 MRHNA and CDR2 SNTAGT. The CDR3 runs to 15 residues. V lost 5 bases and J lost 4; bases outside the gene matches: 10. The CDR3 spells CASSINGGSRETQYF. CDR3 sequence (DNA): TGTGCCAGCAGTATCAATGGCGGGAGCCGAGAGACCCAGTACTTC.

The V and J genes are TRBV7-9 and TRBJ1-3, with D possibly matching TRBD1 (6 bases). V gave up 1 base and J gave up 8 bases, with 15 bases separating them. The germline V gene has CDR1 SEHNR and CDR2 FQNEAQ (reference sequence). The CDR3 spans 15 residues. This CDR3 reads CASSLVKGVADTIYF. In DNA form, the CDR3 reads TGTGCCAGCAGCTTAGTTAAGGGGGTCGCAGACACCATATATTTT.

The V gene is TRBV19, the J gene TRBJ1-2, with D unresolved. The CDR3 sequence is 13 residues long. Per the germline V gene, CDR1 is LNHDA and CDR2 is SQIVND (reference sequence). The V gene lost 10 bases and the J gene lost 2 bases, with 14 bases spanning the gap. DNA of the CDR3: TGTGCCAACCCTGAGGGTTTGAACTATGGCTACACCTTC. Translated: CANPEGLNYGYTF.